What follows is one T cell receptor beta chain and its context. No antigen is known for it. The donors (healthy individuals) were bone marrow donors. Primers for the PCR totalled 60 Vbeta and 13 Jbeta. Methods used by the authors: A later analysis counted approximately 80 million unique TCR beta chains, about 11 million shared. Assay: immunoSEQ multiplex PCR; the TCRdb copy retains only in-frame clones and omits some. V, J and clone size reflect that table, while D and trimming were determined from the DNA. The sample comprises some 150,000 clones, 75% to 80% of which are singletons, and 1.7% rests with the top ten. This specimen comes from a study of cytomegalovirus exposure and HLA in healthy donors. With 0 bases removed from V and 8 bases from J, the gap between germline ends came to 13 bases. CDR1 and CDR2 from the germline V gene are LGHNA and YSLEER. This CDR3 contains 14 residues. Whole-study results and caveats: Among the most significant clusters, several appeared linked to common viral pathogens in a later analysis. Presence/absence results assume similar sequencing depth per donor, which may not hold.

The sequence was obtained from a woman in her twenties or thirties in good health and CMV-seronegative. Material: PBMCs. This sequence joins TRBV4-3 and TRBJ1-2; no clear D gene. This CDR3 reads CASSQDRSSKGYTF. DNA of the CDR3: TGCGCCAGCAGCCAAGATCGGTCGAGTAAGGGCTACACCTTC.